This T cell receptor (beta chain) is from a study of CD8+ T cells in alopecia areata. Germline assignment: CDR1 SGDLS and CDR2 YYNGEE. This CDR3 comprises 12 residues. Trimming shortened V by 0 bases and J by 5 bases, and 3 bases separated the two germline ends. Broader study findings: Lesional scalp exceeded normal scalp in clonality, especially in alopecia totalis/universalis.

Comment on this clone: Its antigen is not identified.

Extraction and reverse transcription of RNA yielded cDNA as the sequencing template. Clones were read by immunoSEQ multiplex PCR, and TCRdb kept only the in-frame ones, dropping some. The sample records 140,000 to 150,000 clones, approximately 56% being singletons. Specimen: CD8+ T cells sorted from blood. The clonotype originates from a human donor in good health. This chain uses TRBV9 with TRBJ2-1; D not resolved. CDR3: CASSVDDNEQFF. In nucleotides, the CDR3 is TGTGCCAGCAGCGTAGATGACAATGAGCAGTTCTTC. Combining the CDR3 with reference TRBV9 and TRBJ2-1 gives the whole variable domain DSGVTQTPKHLITATGQRVTLRCSPRSGDLSVYWYQQSLDQGLQFLIQYYNGEERAKGNILERFSAQQFPDLHSELNLSSLELGDSALYFCASSVDDNEQFFGPGTRLTVL.